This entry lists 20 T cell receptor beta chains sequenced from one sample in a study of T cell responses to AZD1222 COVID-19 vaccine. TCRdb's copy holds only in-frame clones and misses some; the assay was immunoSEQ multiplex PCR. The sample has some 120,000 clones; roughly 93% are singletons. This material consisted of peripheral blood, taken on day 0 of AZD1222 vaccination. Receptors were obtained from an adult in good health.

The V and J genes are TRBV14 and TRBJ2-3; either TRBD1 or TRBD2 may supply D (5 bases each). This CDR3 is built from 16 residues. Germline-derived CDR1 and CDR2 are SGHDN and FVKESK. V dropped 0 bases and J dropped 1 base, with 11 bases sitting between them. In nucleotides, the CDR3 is TGTGCCAGCAGCCAAGATCCCAGGGACGGCACAGATACGCAGTATTTT. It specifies CASSQDPRDGTDTQYF.

The CDR3, as DNA: TGTGCCAGTAGTATAGAGCGGGCCGCAGACAGGAGCTCTGGAAACACCATATATTTT. Translated: CASSIERAADRSSGNTIYF. The J gene is TRBJ1-3, the V gene TRBV19, with D possibly TRBD1 on 6 matching bases. Deletions cut 0 bases from V and 0 bases from J, with 18 bases between. This CDR3 region has 19 residues. Germline assignment: CDR1 LNHDA and CDR2 SQIVND (reference sequence).

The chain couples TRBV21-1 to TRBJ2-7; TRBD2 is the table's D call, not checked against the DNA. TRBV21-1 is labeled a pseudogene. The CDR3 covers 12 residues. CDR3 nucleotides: TGTGCCAGCAGCAAAGTGAGCTACGAGCAGTACTTC. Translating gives CASSKVSYEQYF.

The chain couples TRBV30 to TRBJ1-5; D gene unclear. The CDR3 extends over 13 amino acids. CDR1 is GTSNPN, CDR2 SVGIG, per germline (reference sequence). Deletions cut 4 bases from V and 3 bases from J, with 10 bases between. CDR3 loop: CAWTPGPNQPQHF. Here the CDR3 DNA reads TGTGCCTGGACGCCGGGCCCCAATCAGCCCCAGCATTTT.

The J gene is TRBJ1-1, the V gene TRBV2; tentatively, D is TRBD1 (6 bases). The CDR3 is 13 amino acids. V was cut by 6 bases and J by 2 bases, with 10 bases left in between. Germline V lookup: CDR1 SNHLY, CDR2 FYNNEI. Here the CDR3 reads CASRTDRNTEAFF. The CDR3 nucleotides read TGTGCCAGCAGAACGGACAGAAACACTGAAGCTTTCTTT.

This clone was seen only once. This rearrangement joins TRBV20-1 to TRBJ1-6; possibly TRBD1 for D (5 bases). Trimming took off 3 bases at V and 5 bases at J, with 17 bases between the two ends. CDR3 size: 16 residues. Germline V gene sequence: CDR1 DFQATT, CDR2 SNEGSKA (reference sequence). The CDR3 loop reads CSASQQENGDNSPLHF. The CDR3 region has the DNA TGCAGTGCTAGTCAACAGGAAAACGGGGATAATTCACCCCTCCACTTT.

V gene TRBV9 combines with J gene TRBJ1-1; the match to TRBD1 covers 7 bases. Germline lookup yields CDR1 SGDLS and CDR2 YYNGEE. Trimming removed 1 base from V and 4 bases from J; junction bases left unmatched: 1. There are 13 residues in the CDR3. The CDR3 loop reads CASSVTGATEAFF. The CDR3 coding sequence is TGTGCCAGCAGCGTAACAGGGGCCACTGAAGCTTTCTTT.

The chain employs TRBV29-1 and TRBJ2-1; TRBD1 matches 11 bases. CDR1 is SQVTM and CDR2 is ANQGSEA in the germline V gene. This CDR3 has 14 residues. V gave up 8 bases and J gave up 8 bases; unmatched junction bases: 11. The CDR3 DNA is TGCAGCATACGCCAGGGACAGGGGGTAGATGAGCAGTTCTTC. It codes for CSIRQGQGVDEQFF.

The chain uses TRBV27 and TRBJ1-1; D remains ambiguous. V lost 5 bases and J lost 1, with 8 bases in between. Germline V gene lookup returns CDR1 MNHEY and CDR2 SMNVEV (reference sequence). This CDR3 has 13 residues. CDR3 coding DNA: TGTGCCAGCAGTCCACTCGGGAACACTGAAGCTTTCTTT. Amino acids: CASSPLGNTEAFF.

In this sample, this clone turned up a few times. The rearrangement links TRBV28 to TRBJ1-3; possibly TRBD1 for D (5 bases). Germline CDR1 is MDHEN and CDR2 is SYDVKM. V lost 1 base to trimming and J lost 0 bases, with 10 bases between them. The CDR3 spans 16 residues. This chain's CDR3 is CASSLSGRSSGNTIYF. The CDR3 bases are TGTGCCAGCAGTTTATCGGGACGGAGCTCTGGAAACACCATATATTTT. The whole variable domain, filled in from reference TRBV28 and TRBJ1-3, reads DVKVTQSSRYLVKRTGEKVFLECVQDMDHENMFWYRQDPGLGLRLIYFSYDVKMKEKGDIPEGYSVSREKKERFSLILESASTNQTSMYLCASSLSGRSSGNTIYFGEGSWLTVV.

The CDR3 here is CASSQDTGARQPQHF. CDR3 nucleotides: TGTGCCAGCAGCCAAGATACGGGGGCGCGGCAGCCCCAGCATTTT. V is TRBV3-1 (or the pseudogene TRBV3-2) and J is TRBJ1-5; D possibly corresponds to TRBD1 (6 bases). The CDR3 covers 15 residues. The germline gives CDR1 LGHDT, CDR2 YNNKEL (reference sequence). Trimming shortened V by 0 bases and J by 7 bases, and 13 bases separated the two germline ends.

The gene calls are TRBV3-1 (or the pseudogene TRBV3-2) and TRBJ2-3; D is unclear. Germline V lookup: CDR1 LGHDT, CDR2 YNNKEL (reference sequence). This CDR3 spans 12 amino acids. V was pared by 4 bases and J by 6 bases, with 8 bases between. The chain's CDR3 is CASSLSRDTQYF. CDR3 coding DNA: TGTGCCAGCAGCCTCAGCAGGGATACGCAGTATTTT.

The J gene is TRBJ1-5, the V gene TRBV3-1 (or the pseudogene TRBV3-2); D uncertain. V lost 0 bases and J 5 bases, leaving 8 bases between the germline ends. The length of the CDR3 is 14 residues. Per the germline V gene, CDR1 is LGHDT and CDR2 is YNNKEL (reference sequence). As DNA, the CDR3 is TGTGCCAGCAGCCAAGATCGGGGAGATCAGCCCCAGCATTTT. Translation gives CASSQDRGDQPQHF.

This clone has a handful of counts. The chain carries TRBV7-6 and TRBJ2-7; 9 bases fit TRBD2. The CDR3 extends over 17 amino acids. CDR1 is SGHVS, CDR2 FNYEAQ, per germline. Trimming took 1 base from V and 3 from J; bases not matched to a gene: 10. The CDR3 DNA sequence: TGTGCCAGCAGCTTAGGTCAAGGCGGGAGGGCCGGCTACGAGCAGTACTTC. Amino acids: CASSLGQGGRAGYEQYF.

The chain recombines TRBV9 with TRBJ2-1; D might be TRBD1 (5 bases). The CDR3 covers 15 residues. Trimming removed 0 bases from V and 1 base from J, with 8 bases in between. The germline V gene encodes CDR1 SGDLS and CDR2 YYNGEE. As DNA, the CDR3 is TGTGCCAGCAGCGTAGCTCAGGGATCCTACAATGAGCAGTTCTTC. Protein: CASSVAQGSYNEQFF.

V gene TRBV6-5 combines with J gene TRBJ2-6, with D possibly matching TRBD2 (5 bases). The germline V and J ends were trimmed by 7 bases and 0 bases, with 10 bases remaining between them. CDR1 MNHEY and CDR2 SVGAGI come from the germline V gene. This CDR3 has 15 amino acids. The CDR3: CASTQGSSGANVLTF. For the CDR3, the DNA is TGTGCCAGCACCCAAGGGAGCTCTGGGGCCAACGTCCTGACTTTC.

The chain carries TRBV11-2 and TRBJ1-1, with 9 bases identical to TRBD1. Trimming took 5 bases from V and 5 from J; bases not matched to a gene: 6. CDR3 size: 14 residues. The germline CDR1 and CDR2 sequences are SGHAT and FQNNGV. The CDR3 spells CASSATGGGTEAFF. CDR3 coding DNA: TGTGCCAGCAGCGCCACAGGGGGCGGGACTGAAGCTTTCTTT.

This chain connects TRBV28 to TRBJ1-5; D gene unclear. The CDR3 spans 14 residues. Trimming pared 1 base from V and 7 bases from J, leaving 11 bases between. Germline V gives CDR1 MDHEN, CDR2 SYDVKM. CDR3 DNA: TGTGCCAGCAGTTTATCTCTGGGAGGGCAGCCCCAGCATTTT. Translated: CASSLSLGGQPQHF.

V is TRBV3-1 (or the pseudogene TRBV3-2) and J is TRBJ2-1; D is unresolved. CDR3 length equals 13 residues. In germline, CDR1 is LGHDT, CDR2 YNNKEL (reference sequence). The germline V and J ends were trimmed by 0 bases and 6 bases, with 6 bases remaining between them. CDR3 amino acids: CASSQERRNEQFF. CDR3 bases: TGTGCCAGCAGCCAAGAGCGGCGCAATGAGCAGTTCTTC.

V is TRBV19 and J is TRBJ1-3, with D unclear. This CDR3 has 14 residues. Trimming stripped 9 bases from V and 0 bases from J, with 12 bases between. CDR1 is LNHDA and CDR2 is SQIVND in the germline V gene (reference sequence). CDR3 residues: CASSDGYSGNTIYF. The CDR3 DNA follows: TGTGCCAGCTCCGACGGATACTCTGGAAACACCATATATTTT.